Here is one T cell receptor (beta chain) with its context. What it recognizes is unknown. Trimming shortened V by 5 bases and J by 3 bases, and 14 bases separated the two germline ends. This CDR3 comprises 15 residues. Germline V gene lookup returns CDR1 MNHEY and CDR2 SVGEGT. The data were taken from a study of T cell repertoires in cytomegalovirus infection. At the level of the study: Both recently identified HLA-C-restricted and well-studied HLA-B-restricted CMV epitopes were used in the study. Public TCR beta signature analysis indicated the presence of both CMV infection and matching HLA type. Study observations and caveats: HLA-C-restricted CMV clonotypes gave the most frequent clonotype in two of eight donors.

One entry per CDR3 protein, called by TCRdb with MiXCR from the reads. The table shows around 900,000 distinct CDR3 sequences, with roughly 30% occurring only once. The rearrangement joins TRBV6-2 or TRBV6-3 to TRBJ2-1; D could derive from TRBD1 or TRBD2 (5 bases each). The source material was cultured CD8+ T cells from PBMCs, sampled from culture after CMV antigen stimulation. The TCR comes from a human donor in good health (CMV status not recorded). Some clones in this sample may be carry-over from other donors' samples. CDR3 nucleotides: TGTGCCAGCAGTCCCCCGGGACGGCACTACAATGAGCAGTTCTTC. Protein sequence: CASSPPGRHYNEQFF.